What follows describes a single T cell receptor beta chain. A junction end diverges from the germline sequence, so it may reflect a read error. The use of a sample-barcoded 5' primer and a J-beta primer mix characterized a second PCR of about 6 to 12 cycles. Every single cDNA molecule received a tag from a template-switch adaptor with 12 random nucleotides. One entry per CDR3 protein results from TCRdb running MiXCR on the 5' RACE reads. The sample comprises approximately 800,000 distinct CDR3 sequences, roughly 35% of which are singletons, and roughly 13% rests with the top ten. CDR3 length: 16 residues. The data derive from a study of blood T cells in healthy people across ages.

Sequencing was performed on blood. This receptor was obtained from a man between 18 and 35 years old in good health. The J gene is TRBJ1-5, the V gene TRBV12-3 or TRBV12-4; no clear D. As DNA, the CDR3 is TGTGCCAGCAGTTTAGGCAGATCGTATAGCAATGAGCCCCAGCATTTT. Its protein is CASSLGRSYSNEPQHF.